This TCR beta chain derives from a study of T cell responses to AZD1222 COVID-19 vaccine. Findings of the study overall: Among spike-specific TCRs, nearly half reportedly target unmutated variant regions. The sample set comprised mostly white British donors with more females, and clonal diversity was possibly underestimated. Along spike, vaccine-associated CD4 TCRs were found throughout, with dominance at 160-218 and 743-854.

V was pared by 7 bases and J by 0 bases, with 18 bases between. This CDR3 contains 16 residues. CDR1 and CDR2 (germline): MDHEN, SYDVKM. About this clone itself: Antigen unknown.

The protocol was immunoSEQ multiplex PCR, while the TCRdb copy is restricted to in-frame clones and leaves out a portion. The sample shows 40,000 to 45,000 clones, around 80% of them seen only once. The sample was peripheral blood, taken 28 days after the second dose of the MenACWY control vaccine. The sequence came from an adult who received the MenACWY meningococcal vaccine as a control. The chain employs TRBV28 and TRBJ1-1; a possible D gene is TRBD1 (5 bases). The DNA for the CDR3 is TGTGCCAGCATCTTGGGGGGGGGACGGATGAACACTGAAGCTTTCTTT. It is translated as CASILGGGRMNTEAFF.